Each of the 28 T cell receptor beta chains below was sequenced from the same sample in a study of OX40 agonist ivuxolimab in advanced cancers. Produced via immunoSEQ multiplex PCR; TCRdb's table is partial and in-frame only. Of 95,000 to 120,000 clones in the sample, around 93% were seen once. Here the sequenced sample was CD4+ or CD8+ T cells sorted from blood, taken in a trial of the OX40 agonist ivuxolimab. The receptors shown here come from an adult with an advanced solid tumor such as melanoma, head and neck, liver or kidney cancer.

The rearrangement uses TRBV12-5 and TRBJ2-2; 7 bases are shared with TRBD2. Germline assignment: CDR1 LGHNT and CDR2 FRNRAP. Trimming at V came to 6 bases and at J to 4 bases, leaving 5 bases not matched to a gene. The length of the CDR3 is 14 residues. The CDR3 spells CASGRGGVTGELFF. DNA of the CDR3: TGTGCTAGTGGCCGGGGAGGGGTCACCGGGGAGCTGTTTTTT.

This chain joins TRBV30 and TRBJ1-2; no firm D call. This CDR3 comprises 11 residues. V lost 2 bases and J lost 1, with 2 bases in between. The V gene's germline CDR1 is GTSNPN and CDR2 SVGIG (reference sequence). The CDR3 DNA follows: TGTGCCTGGAGTAATAACTATGGCTACACCTTC. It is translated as CAWSNNYGYTF.

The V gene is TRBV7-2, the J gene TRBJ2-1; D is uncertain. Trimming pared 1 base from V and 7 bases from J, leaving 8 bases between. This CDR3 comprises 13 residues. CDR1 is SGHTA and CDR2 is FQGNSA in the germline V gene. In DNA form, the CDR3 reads TGTGCCAGCAGCTTAGGGACCGTAAATGAGCAGTTCTTC. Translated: CASSLGTVNEQFF.

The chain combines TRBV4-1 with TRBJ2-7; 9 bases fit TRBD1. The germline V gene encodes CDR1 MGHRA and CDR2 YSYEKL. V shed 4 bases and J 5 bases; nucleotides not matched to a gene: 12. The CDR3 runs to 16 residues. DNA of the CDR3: TGCGCCAGCAGCCCTTTACCGGGACAGGGTACCCACGAGCAGTACTTC. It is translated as CASSPLPGQGTHEQYF.

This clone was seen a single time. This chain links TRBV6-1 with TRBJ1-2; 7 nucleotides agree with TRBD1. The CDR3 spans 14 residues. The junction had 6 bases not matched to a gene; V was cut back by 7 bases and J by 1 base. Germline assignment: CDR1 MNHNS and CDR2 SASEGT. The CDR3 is CASKTGVDNYGYTF. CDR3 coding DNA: TGTGCCAGCAAAACAGGGGTGGATAACTATGGCTACACCTTC.

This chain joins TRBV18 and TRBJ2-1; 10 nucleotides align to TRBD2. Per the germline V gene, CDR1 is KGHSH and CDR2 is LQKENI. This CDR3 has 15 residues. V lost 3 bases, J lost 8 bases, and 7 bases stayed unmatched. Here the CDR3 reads CASSPTSGIEDEQFF. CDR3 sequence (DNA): TGTGCCAGCTCACCCACTAGCGGGATTGAGGATGAGCAGTTCTTC.

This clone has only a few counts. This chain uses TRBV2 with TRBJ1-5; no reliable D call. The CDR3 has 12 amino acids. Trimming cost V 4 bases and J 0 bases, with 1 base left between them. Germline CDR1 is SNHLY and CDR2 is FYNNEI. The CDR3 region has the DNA TGTGCCAGCAGTGGTAGCAATCAGCCCCAGCATTTT. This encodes CASSGSNQPQHF. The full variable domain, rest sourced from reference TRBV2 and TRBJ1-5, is EPEVTQTPSHQVTQMGQEVILRCVPISNHLYFYWYRQILGQKVEFLVSFYNNEISEKSEIFDDQFSVERPDGSNFTLKIRSTKLEDSAMYFCASSGSNQPQHFGDGTRLSIL.

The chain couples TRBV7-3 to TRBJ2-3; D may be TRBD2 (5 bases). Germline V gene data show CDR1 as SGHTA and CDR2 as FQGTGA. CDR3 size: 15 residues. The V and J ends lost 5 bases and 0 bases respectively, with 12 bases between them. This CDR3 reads CASSPYGGSTDTQYF. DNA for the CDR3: TGTGCCAGCAGCCCCTATGGCGGGAGCACAGATACGCAGTATTTT.

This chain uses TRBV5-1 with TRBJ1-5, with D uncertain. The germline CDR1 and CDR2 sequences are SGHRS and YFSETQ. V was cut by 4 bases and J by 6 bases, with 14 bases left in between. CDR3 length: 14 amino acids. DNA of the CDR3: TGCGCCAGCAGCCCGGGATCGGAGGGTCAGCCCCAGCATTTT. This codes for CASSPGSEGQPQHF.

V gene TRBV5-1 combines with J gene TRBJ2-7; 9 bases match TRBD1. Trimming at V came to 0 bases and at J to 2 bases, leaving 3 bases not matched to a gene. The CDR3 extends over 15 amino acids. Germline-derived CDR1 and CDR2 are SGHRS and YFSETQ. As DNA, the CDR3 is TGCGCCAGCAGCTTGGGAGGGACAGGGCCCTACGAGCAGTACTTC. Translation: CASSLGGTGPYEQYF.

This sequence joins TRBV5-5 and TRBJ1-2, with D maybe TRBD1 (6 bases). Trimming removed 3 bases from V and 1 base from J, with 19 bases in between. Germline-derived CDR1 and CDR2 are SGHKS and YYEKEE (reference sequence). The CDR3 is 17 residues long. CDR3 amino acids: CASSSSLQGRDNYGYTF. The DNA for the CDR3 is TGTGCCAGCAGCTCGTCCCTTCAGGGGAGGGATAACTATGGCTACACCTTC.

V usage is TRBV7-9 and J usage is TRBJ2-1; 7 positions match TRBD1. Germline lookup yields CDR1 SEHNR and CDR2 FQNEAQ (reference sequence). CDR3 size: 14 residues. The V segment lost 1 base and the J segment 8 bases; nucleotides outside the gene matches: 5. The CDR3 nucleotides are TGTGCCAGCAGCTTAGGAGGGGGCAGGGATGAGCAGTTCTTC. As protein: CASSLGGGRDEQFF.

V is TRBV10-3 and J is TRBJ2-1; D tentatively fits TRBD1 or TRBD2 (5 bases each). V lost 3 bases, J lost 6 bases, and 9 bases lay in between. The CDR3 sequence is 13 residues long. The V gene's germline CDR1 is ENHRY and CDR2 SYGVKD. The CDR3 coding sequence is TGTGCCATCAGTGATTTGGGACCCAATGAGCAGTTCTTC. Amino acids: CAISDLGPNEQFF.

The CDR3 loop reads CACLGGDTEAFF. DNA of the CDR3: TGTGCCTGCCTGGGAGGGGACACTGAAGCTTTCTTT. The chain joins TRBV30 to TRBJ1-1; maybe TRBD1 (5 bases). Trimming left V 6 bases short and J 3 bases short, with 11 bases between. Germline lookup yields CDR1 GTSNPN and CDR2 SVGIG (reference sequence). This CDR3 spans 12 amino acids.

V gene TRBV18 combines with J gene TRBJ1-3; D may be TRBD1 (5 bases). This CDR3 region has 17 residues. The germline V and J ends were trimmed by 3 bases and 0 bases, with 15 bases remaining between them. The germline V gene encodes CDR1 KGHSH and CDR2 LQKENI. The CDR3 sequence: CASSPRQGRNSGNTIYF. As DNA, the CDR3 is TGTGCCAGCTCACCCAGGCAGGGCCGGAACTCTGGAAACACCATATATTTT.

The CDR3: CASSESSLHRETQYF. The CDR3 coding sequence is TGTGCCAGCAGTGAAAGCTCCCTTCACCGGGAGACCCAGTACTTC. The chain employs TRBV6-1 and TRBJ2-5; D gene unclear. The CDR3 totals 15 residues. Germline V CDR1 and CDR2: MNHNS, SASEGT. Trimming took off 2 bases at V and 5 bases at J, with 15 bases between the two ends.

The CDR3 spells CSVDTLLRVGGYTF. In DNA, the CDR3 is TGCAGCGTAGACACTCTCCTACGGGTTGGTGGCTACACCTTC. V and J are TRBV29-1 and TRBJ1-2; D remains unclear. V shed 6 bases and J shed 7 bases, with 21 bases lying between them. The germline V gene has CDR1 SQVTM and CDR2 ANQGSEA. The CDR3 sequence is 14 residues long.

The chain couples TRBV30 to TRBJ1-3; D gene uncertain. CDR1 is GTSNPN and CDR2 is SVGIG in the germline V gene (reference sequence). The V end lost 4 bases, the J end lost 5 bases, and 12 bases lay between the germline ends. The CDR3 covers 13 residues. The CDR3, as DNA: TGTGCCTGGATACGAGGAGATAGAAACACCATATATTTT. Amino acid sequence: CAWIRGDRNTIYF.

Written as DNA, the CDR3 is TGTGCCAGCAGGAGGGGACTAGCGGACTACGAGCAGTACTTC. Encoded protein: CASRRGLADYEQYF. This chain links TRBV27 with TRBJ2-7, with TRBD2 matching over 11 bases. Germline V gene sequence: CDR1 MNHEY, CDR2 SMNVEV (reference sequence). This CDR3 region has 14 residues. With V trimmed by 6 bases and J by 3 bases, 4 bases remained unmatched.

For the CDR3, the DNA is TGTGCCAGCAGCTTGGTAGTGGGAGTTTCCTACAATGAGCAGTTCTTC. Its protein product is CASSLVVGVSYNEQFF. The chain couples TRBV5-4 to TRBJ2-1; maybe TRBD2 (5 bases). This CDR3 has 16 residues. V was pared by 0 bases and J by 1 base, with 11 bases between. Germline assignment: CDR1 SGHNT and CDR2 YYREEE (reference sequence).

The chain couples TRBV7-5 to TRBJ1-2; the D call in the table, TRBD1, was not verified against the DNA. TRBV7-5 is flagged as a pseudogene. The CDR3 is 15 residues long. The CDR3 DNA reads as TGTGCCAGCAGCCAGACCTCCCAGGGTATGCAGGGCTACACCTTC. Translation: CASSQTSQGMQGYTF.

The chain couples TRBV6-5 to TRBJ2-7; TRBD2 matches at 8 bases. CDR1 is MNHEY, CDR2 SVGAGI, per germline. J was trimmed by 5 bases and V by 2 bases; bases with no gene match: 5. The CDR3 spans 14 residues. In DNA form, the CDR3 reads TGTGCCAGCAGTTACAACGGGAGGGCCGACGAGCAGTACTTC. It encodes CASSYNGRADEQYF.

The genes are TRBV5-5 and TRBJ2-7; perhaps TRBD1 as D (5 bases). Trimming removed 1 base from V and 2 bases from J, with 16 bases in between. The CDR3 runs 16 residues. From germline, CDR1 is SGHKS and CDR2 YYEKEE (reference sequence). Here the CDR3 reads CASSLHSGPGPYEQYF. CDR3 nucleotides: TGTGCCAGCAGCTTGCACTCAGGGCCCGGCCCCTACGAGCAGTACTTC.

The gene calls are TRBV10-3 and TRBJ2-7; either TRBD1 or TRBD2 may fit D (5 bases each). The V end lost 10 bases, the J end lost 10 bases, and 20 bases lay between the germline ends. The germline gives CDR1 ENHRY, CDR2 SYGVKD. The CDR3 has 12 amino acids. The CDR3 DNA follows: TGTGCCAGCCGGGACCCAAAGGACTTCCAGTACTTC. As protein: CASRDPKDFQYF.

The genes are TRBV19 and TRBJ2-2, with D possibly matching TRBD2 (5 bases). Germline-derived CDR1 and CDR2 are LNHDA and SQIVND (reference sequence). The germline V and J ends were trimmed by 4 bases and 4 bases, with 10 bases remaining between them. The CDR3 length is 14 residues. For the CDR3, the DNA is TGTGCCAGTAGTAAGCGGCTGCCCACCGGGGAGCTGTTTTTT. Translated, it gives CASSKRLPTGELFF.

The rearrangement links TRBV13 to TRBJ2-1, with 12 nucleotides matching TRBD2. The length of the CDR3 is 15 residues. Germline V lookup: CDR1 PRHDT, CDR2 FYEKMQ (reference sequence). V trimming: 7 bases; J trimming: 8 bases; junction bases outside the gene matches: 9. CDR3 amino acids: CASTKLAGGRDEQFF. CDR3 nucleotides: TGTGCCAGCACCAAACTAGCGGGAGGCAGGGATGAGCAGTTCTTC.

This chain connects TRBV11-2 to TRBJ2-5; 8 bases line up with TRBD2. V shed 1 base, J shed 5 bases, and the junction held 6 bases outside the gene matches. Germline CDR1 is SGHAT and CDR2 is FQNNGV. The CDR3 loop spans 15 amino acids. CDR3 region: CASSLAPGGLETQYF. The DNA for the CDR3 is TGTGCCAGCAGCTTAGCACCGGGGGGGCTGGAGACCCAGTACTTC. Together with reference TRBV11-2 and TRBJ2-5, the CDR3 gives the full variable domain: EAGVAQSPRYKIIEKRQSVAFWCNPISGHATLYWYQQILGQGPKLLIQFQNNGVVDDSQLPKDRFSAERLKGVDSTLKIQPAKLEDSAVYLCASSLAPGGLETQYFGPGTRLLVL.

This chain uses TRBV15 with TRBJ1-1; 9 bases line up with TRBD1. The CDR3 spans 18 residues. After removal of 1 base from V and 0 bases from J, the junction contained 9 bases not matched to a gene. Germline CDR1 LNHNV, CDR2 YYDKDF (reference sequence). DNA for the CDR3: TGTGCCACCAGCAGAGGAAACAGGGGGCGAAATTTGAACACTGAAGCTTTCTTT. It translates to CATSRGNRGRNLNTEAFF. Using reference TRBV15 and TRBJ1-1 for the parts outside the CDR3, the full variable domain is DAMVIQNPRYQVTQFGKPVTLSCSQTLNHNVMYWYQQKSSQAPKLLFHYYDKDFNNEADTPDNFQSRRPNTSFCFLDIRSPGLGDTAMYLCATSRGNRGRNLNTEAFFGQGTRLTVV.